This TCR beta chain was identified during a study of T cells after yellow fever vaccination. Overall study results and limits: Across the CD4 and CD8 compartments, a small share of clonotypes was present in both.

CDR3 length: 15 residues. From germline, CDR1 is SEHNR and CDR2 FQNEAQ (reference sequence). V lost 7 bases and J 2 bases, leaving 16 bases between the germline ends. From the 5' RACE reads, TCRdb called clonotypes with MiXCR, one entry per CDR3 protein. This sample has 25,000 to 30,000 distinct CDR3 sequences, with 6.3% found just once. There are many counts of this clonotype. Sample: PBMCs, either bulk or a sorted T-cell subset (CD4+, CD8+, memory, or dextramer-sorted; not recorded which), taken on the day of the yellow fever booster vaccination. The chain combines TRBV7-9 with TRBJ2-3, with D possibly TRBD2 on 5 matching bases. This receptor was taken from a man under 40 who received the YFV17D yellow fever vaccine. The CDR3 loop reads CASTTAVQVTDTQYF. The CDR3 DNA is TGTGCCAGCACCACAGCGGTCCAGGTCACAGATACGCAGTATTTT.